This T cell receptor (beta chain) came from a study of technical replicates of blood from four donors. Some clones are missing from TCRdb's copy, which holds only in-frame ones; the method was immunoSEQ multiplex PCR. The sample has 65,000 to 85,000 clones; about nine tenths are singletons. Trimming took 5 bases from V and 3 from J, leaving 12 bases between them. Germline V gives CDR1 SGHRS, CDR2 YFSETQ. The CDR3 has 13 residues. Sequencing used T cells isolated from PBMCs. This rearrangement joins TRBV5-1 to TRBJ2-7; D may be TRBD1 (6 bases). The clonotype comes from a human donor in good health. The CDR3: CASSSGTFYEQYF. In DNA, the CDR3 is TGCGCCAGCAGTTCCGGGACATTCTACGAGCAGTACTTC.